The following is a T cell receptor beta chain sequence with its context. Antigen unknown. Clones were read by immunoSEQ multiplex PCR, and TCRdb kept only the in-frame ones, dropping some. The data contain about 88,000 clones, roughly 91% of them seen just once; the ten biggest clones take up 4% to 5%. This sample is drawn from a study of T cell responses to AZD1222 COVID-19 vaccine. General study results and limits: Baseline serostatus was positive in only a handful of AZD1222 recipients. Vaccine-associated CD4 TCRs spanned spike, dominant at 160-218 and 743-854. Following two doses of AZD1222, Spike-specific TCR breadth and depth rose.

Trimming removed 3 bases at V and 7 bases at J, with 11 bases between. The CDR3 is made up of 13 amino acids. Germline lookup yields CDR1 SGHRS and CDR2 YFSETQ. This TCR came from an adult who received the AZD1222 COVID-19 vaccine. The input for sequencing was peripheral blood, taken 28 days after the second AZD1222 dose. This sequence joins TRBV5-1 and TRBJ2-1, with no clear D. In nucleotides, the CDR3 is TGCGCCAGCAGCTCATCTCCCGGGAATGAGCAGTTCTTC. This translates into CASSSSPGNEQFF.